This is a list of T cell receptor beta chains from one sample in a study of T cell responses to AZD1222 COVID-19 vaccine. Here immunoSEQ multiplex PCR was the method, and the copy in TCRdb shows in-frame clones only, minus some. The table has some 170,000 clones, over 75% seen once. Source: peripheral blood, taken 28 days after the second AZD1222 dose. The source of these receptors is an adult who received the AZD1222 COVID-19 vaccine. CDR3s include the opening cysteine and the closing phenylalanine or tryptophan.

TRBV3-1/TRBV3-2	TRBJ1-5	CASSQARGPRWPQHF
TRBV13	TRBJ1-6	CASSPIFGGPYNSPLHF
TRBV25-1	TRBJ2-7	CASRDRGTYEQYF
TRBV4-3	TRBJ1-2	CASSQEPTGSGGYTF
TRBV18	TRBJ1-4	CASSAGLNEKLFF
TRBV7-9	TRBJ1-4	CASSLLVPSLNEKLFF
TRBV12-5	TRBJ2-2	CASGLPPRELFF
TRBV6-1	TRBJ1-2	CASSEGLGTVDGYTF
TRBV4-1	TRBJ2-7	CASRGKSSYEQYF
TRBV30	TRBJ1-1	CAWTLRGRNTEAFF
TRBV12-5	TRBJ2-6	CASGLWVGLPGQSYPGANVLTF
TRBV19	TRBJ2-7	CASSARAGEQYF
TRBV4-1	TRBJ2-1	CASSQVHPGKTYNEQFF
TRBV30	TRBJ1-4	CAFRDRDRGEKLFF
TRBV10-3	TRBJ1-2	CAISAGQGSHYGYTF
TRBV3-1/TRBV3-2	TRBJ1-1	CASSRGTSSDTEAFF
TRBV7-2	TRBJ2-2	CASSPHGTGELFF
TRBV5-1	TRBJ1-3	CASSSTTGGGNTIYF
TRBV9	TRBJ1-2	CASSVATAGPYGYTF
TRBV9	TRBJ2-7	CASSVRGEQYF
TRBV18	TRBJ1-3	CASSPSVGQAVFDGNTIYF
TRBV6-1	TRBJ1-5	CASSERENQPQHF
TRBV6-6	TRBJ1-2	CASSYESTTIYTF
TRBV7-2	TRBJ2-3	CASSLRGRDTQYF
TRBV9	TRBJ2-1	CASSVVGQAGEQFF
TRBV5-5	TRBJ2-7	CASSSWTGGRDEQYF